These 22 T cell receptor beta chains share one sample of origin, sequenced in a study of radiotherapy plus CTLA-4 blockade in lung cancer. Profiled with immunoSEQ multiplex PCR; TCRdb holds only in-frame clones, not every one. The top ten hold roughly 4% of the sample, which has about 45,000 clones, around 73% seen once. The specimen was peripheral blood, collected from a patient treated with radiotherapy plus ipilimumab. These receptors were taken from a human donor with non-small cell lung cancer who had a complete response to radiotherapy plus ipilimumab.

The rearrangement links TRBV29-1 to TRBJ1-2, with D perhaps TRBD1 (6 bases). This CDR3 comprises 18 residues. Trimming shortened V by 3 bases and J by 1 base, and 24 bases separated the two germline ends. In germline, CDR1 is SQVTM, CDR2 ANQGSEA. The CDR3 DNA sequence: TGCAGCGTTGACCTCCGGGTGAATACAGGGCCCAGTAACTATGGCTACACCTTC. Amino acids: CSVDLRVNTGPSNYGYTF.

The rearrangement uses TRBV28 and TRBJ1-1; D possibly corresponds to TRBD1 (5 bases). The CDR3 length is 15 residues. CDR1 and CDR2 (germline): MDHEN, SYDVKM. Trimming removed 1 base from V and 5 bases from J, with 14 bases in between. The CDR3 coding sequence is TGTGCCAGCAGTTTATATGGGGGTGGAGGGACTGAAGCTTTCTTT. This codes for CASSLYGGGGTEAFF.

This chain connects TRBV4-1 to TRBJ1-5; D is ambiguous. This CDR3 region has 15 residues. Trimming removed 1 base at V and 4 bases at J, with 11 bases between. CDR1 is MGHRA and CDR2 is YSYEKL in the germline V gene. The CDR3 nucleotides are TGCGCCAGCAGCCAAGGCGAGGGCAGGAATCAGCCCCAGCATTTT. Residues: CASSQGEGRNQPQHF.

In its sample, this clone was seen a few times. The rearrangement links TRBV27 to TRBJ1-5; TRBD1 is a possible D gene (5 bases). The CDR3 has 17 residues. V was shortened by 5 bases and J by 0 bases, with 17 bases between the two germline ends. The germline CDR1 and CDR2 sequences are MNHEY and SMNVEV (reference sequence). The CDR3 loop is CASSPMGGPYSNQPQHF. The CDR3 DNA sequence: TGTGCCAGCAGTCCGATGGGGGGACCCTATAGCAATCAGCCCCAGCATTTT.

This clone has only one observation. CDR3 in amino acids: CASSPQTGFRQPQHF. Written as DNA, the CDR3 is TGTGCCAGCAGTCCCCAGACAGGGTTTCGCCAGCCCCAGCATTTT. The V and J genes are TRBV28 and TRBJ1-5; TRBD1 matches 7 bases. The germline CDR1 and CDR2 sequences are MDHEN and SYDVKM. CDR3 length: 15 amino acids. With 5 bases clipped from V and 7 bases from J, the junction kept 11 bases outside the gene matches.

The J gene is TRBJ2-3, the V gene TRBV7-9, with a weak D call TRBD1 (6 bases). The CDR3 is made up of 16 amino acids. Between the trimmed V and J ends, which lost 5 bases and 0 bases, there was a span of 15 bases. From germline, CDR1 is SEHNR and CDR2 FQNEAQ (reference sequence). CDR3 nucleotide sequence: TGTGCCAGCAGCCGCGCAGGGGCAACTAGCACAGATACGCAGTATTTT. This translates into CASSRAGATSTDTQYF.

This clone came up once. The J gene is TRBJ1-6, the V gene TRBV6-5; D not resolved. CDR3 size: 15 residues. V shed 0 bases and J shed 8 bases, with 11 bases lying between them. In germline, CDR1 is MNHEY, CDR2 SVGAGI. CDR3 residues: CASSYSTGSYSPLHF. The CDR3 nucleotides are TGTGCCAGCAGTTACTCGACCGGGAGTTATTCACCCCTCCACTTT.

The J gene is TRBJ2-7, the V gene TRBV2; 8 bases line up with TRBD1. Germline assignment: CDR1 SNHLY and CDR2 FYNNEI. V lost 9 bases, J lost 4 bases, and 14 bases stayed unmatched. This CDR3 comprises 15 residues. The CDR3 DNA is TGTGCCAGATCTAACCCACAGGGGGGCAGGTACGAGCAGTACTTC. The encoded protein is CARSNPQGGRYEQYF.

The chain carries TRBV4-2 and TRBJ2-7; 10 bases fit TRBD2. Germline CDR1 and CDR2: LGHNA and YNFKEQ. The CDR3 sequence is 13 residues long. The V segment lost 8 bases and the J segment 12 bases; nucleotides outside the gene matches: 13. CDR3 coding DNA: TGTGCCAGCGGTCTAGCGGGAGTCGGATCTCGGTACTTC. This sequence encodes CASGLAGVGSRYF.

This rearrangement joins TRBV7-3 to TRBJ1-1; D gene ambiguous. Germline CDR1 reads SGHTA; CDR2 reads FQGTGA. This CDR3 comprises 13 residues. Trimming stripped 5 bases from V and 1 base from J, with 8 bases between. CDR3 sequence reads: CASSPTGNTEAFF. The DNA of the CDR3 is TGTGCCAGCAGCCCCACCGGGAACACTGAAGCTTTCTTT.

This sequence joins TRBV2 and TRBJ2-1, with a possible D match to TRBD1 (6 bases). CDR1 and CDR2 (germline): SNHLY, FYNNEI. The germline V and J ends were trimmed by 4 bases and 2 bases, with 9 bases remaining between them. This CDR3 has 14 residues. This chain's CDR3 is CASSAWGPYNEQFF. Here the CDR3 DNA reads TGTGCCAGCAGTGCGTGGGGGCCCTACAATGAGCAGTTCTTC.

V usage is TRBV28 and J usage is TRBJ2-3; no clear D gene. The CDR3 spans 14 residues. Germline CDR1 is MDHEN and CDR2 is SYDVKM. V gave up 5 bases and J gave up 9 bases, with 18 bases separating them. The CDR3 here is CASSPRRPGRTQYF. CDR3 DNA sequence: TGTGCCAGCAGTCCCCGTCGTCCCGGTCGGACGCAGTATTTT. Complete variable domain (other parts from reference TRBV28 and TRBJ2-3): DVKVTQSSRYLVKRTGEKVFLECVQDMDHENMFWYRQDPGLGLRLIYFSYDVKMKEKGDIPEGYSVSREKKERFSLILESASTNQTSMYLCASSPRRPGRTQYFGPGTRLTVL.

The chain employs TRBV7-9 and TRBJ1-1, with D possibly matching TRBD1 (6 bases). CDR3 length equals 15 residues. Germline CDR1 SEHNR, CDR2 FQNEAQ (reference sequence). With 5 bases removed from V and 1 base from J, the gap between germline ends came to 14 bases. DNA of the CDR3: TGTGCCAGCAGCCCACTAAGAGGGGGGAACACTGAAGCTTTCTTT. It encodes CASSPLRGGNTEAFF.

The chain recombines TRBV4-1 with TRBJ1-2; D ambiguous. In germline, CDR1 is MGHRA, CDR2 YSYEKL. CDR3 length equals 14 residues. Trimming left V 6 bases short and J 0 bases short, with 11 bases between. The DNA of the CDR3 is TGCGCCAGCAGTCCTCGGGGTTCTAACTATGGCTACACCTTC. This encodes CASSPRGSNYGYTF.

The rearrangement links TRBV9 to TRBJ2-1; D is unresolved. Looked up from germline, CDR1 is SGDLS and CDR2 is YYNGEE. V was trimmed by 4 bases and J by 0 bases, leaving 14 bases between them. This CDR3 comprises 16 residues. The DNA of the CDR3 is TGTGCCAGCAGCCCCAGCGTTTTTAGCTCCTACAATGAGCAGTTCTTC. Protein product: CASSPSVFSSYNEQFF.

V usage is TRBV14 and J usage is TRBJ2-6; 8 bases align to TRBD1. This CDR3 has 19 amino acids. Germline V gives CDR1 SGHDN, CDR2 FVKESK. The ends lost 2 bases at V and 0 bases at J; junction bases unmatched: 9. The CDR3: CASSQRTGGTSSGANVLTF. As DNA, the CDR3 is TGTGCCAGCAGCCAACGCACAGGGGGGACAAGCTCTGGGGCCAACGTCCTGACTTTC.

J is TRBJ2-2 and V is TRBV2, with TRBD1 identical over 8 bases. CDR3 size: 15 residues. Germline lookup yields CDR1 SNHLY and CDR2 FYNNEI. V lost 6 bases, J lost 8 bases, and 11 bases stayed unmatched. CDR3 DNA sequence: TGTGCCAGCAGCGGTACGGCAGGGGGCATAGGGGAGCTGTTTTTT. It translates to CASSGTAGGIGELFF.

This chain joins TRBV30 and TRBJ1-6; D uncertain. CDR1 is GTSNPN, CDR2 SVGIG, per germline (reference sequence). Trimming took off 2 bases at V and 3 bases at J, with 8 bases between the two ends. This CDR3 has 14 amino acids. For the CDR3, the DNA is TGTGCCTGGAGTATAGGAGTCTATAATTCACCCCTCCACTTT. Amino acid sequence: CAWSIGVYNSPLHF.

V is TRBV7-2 and J is TRBJ1-6; maybe TRBD1 (6 bases). CDR1 is SGHTA, CDR2 FQGNSA, per germline. Trimming removed 5 bases at V and 14 bases at J, with 16 bases between. CDR3 size: 13 residues. The CDR3 coding sequence is TGTGCCAGCAGCACAGAGCAGGGGCAGACCCTCCACTTT. Amino acid sequence: CASSTEQGQTLHF. Full variable domain (rest looked up from reference TRBV7-2 and TRBJ1-6): GAGVSQSPSNKVTEKGKDVELRCDPISGHTALYWYRQSLGQGLEFLIYFQGNSAPDKSGLPSDRFSAERTGGSVSTLTIQRTQQEDSAVYLCASSTEQGQTLHFGNGTRLTVT.

This rearrangement joins TRBV18 to TRBJ2-2; 8 bases fit TRBD2. Germline assignment: CDR1 KGHSH and CDR2 LQKENI. The CDR3 is 17 residues long. V lost 6 bases and J lost 0; bases outside the gene matches: 9. CDR3 loop: CASSERTSGTNTGELFF. DNA for the CDR3: TGTGCCAGCTCGGAAAGAACTAGCGGTACGAACACCGGGGAGCTGTTTTTT.

The J gene is TRBJ2-7, the V gene TRBV29-1, with D unclear. The CDR3 covers 12 residues. CDR1 is SQVTM, CDR2 ANQGSEA, per germline. Trimming cost V 4 bases and J 3 bases, with 10 bases left between them. The CDR3 DNA reads TGCAGCGTTGCACCACAAGACTACGAGCAGTACTTC. Its translation is CSVAPQDYEQYF.

The V call is TRBV7-9, the J call TRBJ1-2; D gene unclear. Germline CDR1 and CDR2: SEHNR and FQNEAQ (reference sequence). The V end lost 1 base, the J end lost 8 bases, and 14 bases lay between the germline ends. This CDR3 is 14 amino acids long. As DNA, the CDR3 is TGTGCCAGCAGCTTAGAAGTGGTTGTCAGGGGCTACACCTTC. It specifies CASSLEVVVRGYTF.